The 31 T cell receptor beta chains below come from one sample, sequenced in a study of T-cell reconstitution after alpha-beta-depleted transplantation in children. Preparation of the TCRbeta library used unique molecular identifiers. TCRdb reprocessed the PCR reads via MiXCR and lists one record per CDR3 protein. The table shows nearly 400,000 distinct CDR3 sequences, with over 20% occurring only once. Here the sequenced sample was PBMCs from the stem cell graft donor, taken from the stem cell graft. The source of these receptors is a human donor who donated a stem cell graft to a child with acute myeloid leukemia.

This clonotype has at least ten counts. This sequence joins TRBV29-1 and TRBJ2-3; 12 bases agree with TRBD2. The CDR3 is made up of 15 amino acids. J was trimmed by 2 bases and V by 4 bases; bases with no gene match: 4. In germline, CDR1 is SQVTM, CDR2 ANQGSEA. DNA of the CDR3: TGCAGCGTTGGACTAGCGGGAGTGTTCACAGATACGCAGTATTTT. Amino acid sequence: CSVGLAGVFTDTQYF.

The chain recombines TRBV28 with TRBJ1-5; 7 positions agree with TRBD1. V dropped 4 bases and J dropped 4; count of bases not matched to a gene: 4. The CDR3 is 14 residues long. CDR1 and CDR2 from the germline V gene are MDHEN and SYDVKM. CDR3 nucleotides: TGTGCCAGCAGTTGGGGACAGATGAATCAGCCCCAGCATTTT. Protein product: CASSWGQMNQPQHF.

The sample holds many counts of this clonotype. This chain joins TRBV27 and TRBJ1-1; no clear D gene. Trimming left V 0 bases short and J 1 base short, with 6 bases between. The CDR3 runs to 14 residues. The germline V gene has CDR1 MNHEY and CDR2 SMNVEV (reference sequence). The CDR3 nucleotides read TGTGCCAGCAGTTTATCCCTGTCGAACACTGAAGCTTTCTTT. Its protein is CASSLSLSNTEAFF.

In this sample, this clonotype turned up a few times. The chain recombines TRBV4-3 with TRBJ2-7; the match to TRBD2 covers 8 bases. V trimming: 1 base; J trimming: 3 bases; junction bases outside the gene matches: 2. Germline CDR1 reads LGHNA; CDR2 reads YSLEER. The CDR3 runs 14 residues. The CDR3 is CASSQVAGGYEQYF. As DNA, the CDR3 is TGCGCCAGCAGCCAAGTTGCGGGGGGCTACGAGCAGTACTTC.

This clonotype was observed at least ten times. CDR3 nucleotides: TGTGCCAGCAGTTACTCCGGGACAGGGTCCACCGGGGAGCTGTTTTTT. Translated: CASSYSGTGSTGELFF. The chain employs TRBV6-5 and TRBJ2-2, with 9 bases lining up with TRBD1. The CDR3 length is 16 residues. CDR1 is MNHEY, CDR2 SVGAGI, per germline. V was pared by 0 bases and J by 4 bases, with 3 bases of the junction left unmatched.

The V gene is TRBV4-1, the J gene TRBJ2-1; D is ambiguous. Trimming left V 1 base short and J 3 bases short, with 10 bases between. This CDR3 has 15 amino acids. Looked up from germline, CDR1 is MGHRA and CDR2 is YSYEKL. The CDR3 DNA reads TGCGCCAGCAGCCAAGGGGATAGCCGCTACAATGAGCAGTTCTTC. Translated: CASSQGDSRYNEQFF.

This clonotype was counted between two and nine times. The chain joins TRBV5-6 to TRBJ2-1; possible D gene TRBD2, 6 bases. Trimming left V 1 base short and J 3 bases short, with 11 bases between. CDR1 is SGHDT and CDR2 is YYEEEE in the germline V gene. CDR3 length: 15 residues. The CDR3 DNA is TGTGCCAGCAGCTTGTCAACGGGAGTCTACAATGAGCAGTTCTTC. Translation: CASSLSTGVYNEQFF.

This clonotype has ten or more counts. The CDR3 spells CASSQSAENSYEQYF. CDR3 nucleotide sequence: TGTGCCAGCAGCCAGAGTGCGGAAAACTCCTACGAGCAGTACTTC. The V and J genes are TRBV4-2 and TRBJ2-7; no clear D. Germline CDR1 and CDR2: LGHNA and YNFKEQ. CDR3 size: 15 residues. Trimming shortened V by 3 bases and J by 0 bases, and 12 bases separated the two germline ends.

This clonotype occurred many times. The chain joins TRBV20-1 to TRBJ2-7; a possible D gene is TRBD2 (5 bases). V was shortened by 3 bases and J by 0 bases, with 12 bases between the two germline ends. Germline V gives CDR1 DFQATT, CDR2 SNEGSKA (reference sequence). The length of the CDR3 is 14 residues. CDR3 nucleotide sequence: TGCAGTGCTAGGACTCGGGGATTCTCCTACGAGCAGTACTTC. This codes for CSARTRGFSYEQYF.

The chain links TRBV29-1 to TRBJ1-1; the D is unclear. The CDR3 is 13 residues long. The V gene's germline CDR1 is SQVTM and CDR2 ANQGSEA. Between the trimmed V and J ends, which lost 6 bases and 2 bases, there was a span of 13 bases. The CDR3 sequence: CSVKSRTNTEAFF. In DNA form, the CDR3 reads TGCAGCGTCAAGTCCAGAACTAACACTGAAGCTTTCTTT.

This clonotype was detected once. In DNA, the CDR3 is TGCGCCAGCAGCTTGGTGCACGGTTCGGGGCCGGTTCCCGGGGAGCTGTTTTTT. It encodes CASSLVHGSGPVPGELFF. The gene calls are TRBV5-1 and TRBJ2-2; D possibly uses TRBD1 or TRBD2 (5 bases each). Germline CDR1 SGHRS, CDR2 YFSETQ. V lost 0 bases to trimming and J lost 6 bases, with 21 bases between them. This CDR3 has 18 amino acids.

The CDR3 sequence: CASTPGGSAGELFF. The CDR3 DNA reads as TGTGCCAGCACCCCGGGCGGGAGTGCCGGGGAGCTGTTTTTT. The chain combines TRBV5-4 with TRBJ2-2; 7 nucleotides agree with TRBD2. The CDR3 is 14 amino acids. The V gene end was trimmed by 6 bases and the J gene end by 6 bases; junction bases not matched to a gene: 8. Germline lookup yields CDR1 SGHNT and CDR2 YYREEE (reference sequence).

The chain carries TRBV18 and TRBJ2-3; maybe TRBD1 (6 bases). Germline CDR1 reads KGHSH; CDR2 reads LQKENI. The V and J ends lost 3 bases and 5 bases respectively, with 12 bases between them. This CDR3 comprises 14 residues. The CDR3 DNA follows: TGTGCCAGCTCACCTTACCAAGGGGGAGATACGCAGTATTTT. It is translated as CASSPYQGGDTQYF.

This clonotype has more than one count but fewer than ten. This chain uses TRBV5-1 with TRBJ2-4; D is undetermined. The germline V and J ends were trimmed by 0 bases and 6 bases, with 10 bases remaining between them. The CDR3 contains 14 residues. Germline V gene lookup returns CDR1 SGHRS and CDR2 YFSETQ. CDR3 in DNA: TGCGCCAGCAGCTTGGCGGCAGCGACAAACATTCAGTACTTC. Translated, it gives CASSLAAATNIQYF.

This sequence joins TRBV4-3 and TRBJ2-7, with TRBD1 matching 7 bases. CDR3 length: 17 amino acids. The junction had 10 bases not matched to a gene; V was cut back by 1 base and J by 1 base. Germline loops: CDR1 LGHNA, CDR2 YSLEER. The CDR3 coding sequence is TGCGCCAGCAGCCAAGGGACTCAGACAGGGAAATCCTACGAGCAGTACTTC. Its translation: CASSQGTQTGKSYEQYF.

The DNA for the CDR3 is TGCGCCAGCAGCCTCGACAGGAGTCTCACAGATACGCAGTATTTT. As protein: CASSLDRSLTDTQYF. This rearrangement joins TRBV5-1 to TRBJ2-3; D is perhaps TRBD1 (6 bases). This CDR3 comprises 15 residues. Germline CDR1 SGHRS, CDR2 YFSETQ. V was shortened by 4 bases and J by 2 bases, with 14 bases between the two germline ends.

The chain employs TRBV3-1 and TRBJ1-4, with no clear D. Trimming left V 4 bases short and J 7 bases short, with 13 bases between. Germline CDR1 reads LGHDT; CDR2 reads YNNKEL (reference sequence). The CDR3 is 14 residues long. As DNA, the CDR3 is TGTGCCAGCAGCCCCCCAAGTGAAGGTGAAAAACTGTTTTTT. It encodes CASSPPSEGEKLFF. Combining the CDR3 with reference TRBV3-1 and TRBJ1-4 gives the whole variable domain DTAVSQTPKYLVTQMGNDKSIKCEQNLGHDTMYWYKQDSKKFLKIMFSYNNKELIINETVPNRFSPKSPDKAHLNLHINSLELGDSAVYFCASSPPSEGEKLFFGSGTQLSVL.

This clonotype was seen repeatedly, ten times or more. The chain is built from TRBV29-1 and TRBJ2-3, with TRBD2 matching over 14 bases. CDR3 length: 16 residues. V dropped 3 bases and J dropped 5; count of bases not matched to a gene: 7. Germline loops: CDR1 SQVTM, CDR2 ANQGSEA. The CDR3 spells CSVERTSGRSRDTQYF. In DNA, the CDR3 is TGCAGCGTTGAGCGGACTAGCGGGAGGAGTAGAGATACGCAGTATTTT.

This clonotype was counted many times. The gene calls are TRBV29-1 and TRBJ1-1, with D hard to call. CDR1 and CDR2 from the germline V gene are SQVTM and ANQGSEA. Between the trimmed V and J ends, which lost 6 bases and 1 base, there was a span of 12 bases. The CDR3 totals 13 residues. The chain's CDR3 is CSVGRAGNTEAFF. CDR3 DNA: TGCAGCGTGGGCCGGGCCGGGAACACTGAAGCTTTCTTT.

This clonotype was counted many times. The chain recombines TRBV6-1 with TRBJ2-5; weak D call: TRBD1 (6 bases). The CDR3 loop spans 13 amino acids. Between the trimmed V and J ends, which lost 10 bases and 6 bases, there was a span of 18 bases. Germline V gene lookup returns CDR1 MNHNS and CDR2 SASEGT. CDR3 sequence: CATRPTGLKTQYF. CDR3 DNA sequence: TGTGCCACCCGCCCGACAGGCCTAAAGACCCAGTACTTC.

J is TRBJ2-1 and V is TRBV6-5; D is ambiguous. In germline, CDR1 is MNHEY, CDR2 SVGAGI. Trimming pared 5 bases from V and 5 bases from J, leaving 10 bases between. CDR3 size: 13 residues. Here the CDR3 DNA reads TGTGCCAGCAGTACCGATAGTAACAATGAGCAGTTCTTC. Its protein is CASSTDSNNEQFF.

This clonotype was counted many times. This sequence joins TRBV10-3 and TRBJ1-1; no clear D gene. The CDR3 has 13 amino acids. Trimming left V 4 bases short and J 8 bases short, with 14 bases between. Per the germline V gene, CDR1 is ENHRY and CDR2 is SYGVKD. CDR3 amino acids: CAISVDPSVEAFF. The CDR3 DNA reads as TGTGCCATCAGTGTCGATCCAAGCGTCGAAGCTTTCTTT.

This clonotype has a handful of counts. This sequence joins TRBV5-1 and TRBJ2-7, with D possibly matching TRBD1 (6 bases). V was trimmed by 1 base and J by 5 bases, leaving 13 bases between them. Germline CDR1 reads SGHRS; CDR2 reads YFSETQ. This CDR3 has 14 amino acids. The CDR3, as DNA: TGCGCCAGCAGCTTGCGGGGACAAAGGAACGAGCAGTACTTC. Translation: CASSLRGQRNEQYF.

The DNA of the CDR3 is TGTGCCAGCGGCGGGGACTCGGGGCCTAGTGTTGATACGCAGTATTTT. It encodes CASGGDSGPSVDTQYF. This chain joins TRBV11-2 and TRBJ2-3, with D tentatively TRBD2 (6 bases). This CDR3 comprises 16 residues. V lost 8 bases and J 6 bases, leaving 24 bases between the germline ends. Germline V gives CDR1 SGHAT, CDR2 FQNNGV.

This clonotype has more than one count but fewer than ten. This sequence joins TRBV10-2 and TRBJ2-5; TRBD2 is a possible D gene (5 bases). Between the trimmed V and J ends, which lost 7 bases and 0 bases, there was a span of 24 bases. CDR3 length equals 18 residues. Germline V gives CDR1 WSHSY, CDR2 SAAADI. In DNA, the CDR3 is TGCGCCAGCACCAATGGCAAAGACTACCAAAAGTACCAAGAGACCCAGTACTTC. Protein sequence: CASTNGKDYQKYQETQYF.

The gene calls are TRBV12-3 or TRBV12-4 and TRBJ2-4, with D unclear. This CDR3 spans 15 amino acids. V shed 4 bases and J shed 0 bases, with 10 bases lying between them. The CDR3 loop reads CASSSPELAKNIQYF. Written as DNA, the CDR3 is TGTGCCAGCAGTTCTCCAGAACTAGCCAAAAACATTCAGTACTTC.

The table lists this clonotype with a few counts. This sequence joins TRBV6-1 and TRBJ2-7; a possible D gene is TRBD2 (6 bases). Trimming cost V 6 bases and J 5 bases, with 14 bases left between them. The CDR3 runs to 13 residues. CDR1 MNHNS and CDR2 SASEGT come from the germline V gene. CDR3 sequence: CASRRPAGNEQYF. The CDR3 DNA sequence: TGTGCCAGCAGGCGACCTGCGGGAAACGAGCAGTACTTC.

The chain employs TRBV11-2 and TRBJ2-3; 7 bases are shared with TRBD2. V shed 5 bases, J shed 3 bases, and the junction held 11 bases outside the gene matches. Germline V CDR1 and CDR2: SGHAT, FQNNGV. The CDR3 length is 16 residues. The CDR3 nucleotides are TGTGCCAGCAGCCCCCGAGGTCGCGGGAGTACAGATACGCAGTATTTT. The encoded protein is CASSPRGRGSTDTQYF.

The gene calls are TRBV5-1 and TRBJ2-1; TRBD1 is a possible D gene (5 bases). Per the germline V gene, CDR1 is SGHRS and CDR2 is YFSETQ. The CDR3 is 20 residues long. Trimming shortened V by 0 bases and J by 0 bases, and 22 bases separated the two germline ends. The CDR3 region is CASSLEVWQGKRSSYNEQFF. The CDR3 bases are TGCGCCAGCAGCTTGGAAGTGTGGCAGGGTAAGAGGAGCTCCTACAATGAGCAGTTCTTC.

This clonotype was seen a handful of times. The rearrangement joins TRBV7-2 to TRBJ2-7, with TRBD2 as a possible D gene (6 bases). The germline V gene encodes CDR1 SGHTA and CDR2 FQGNSA. Trimming cost V 5 bases and J 3 bases, with 11 bases left between them. The CDR3 has 13 amino acids. DNA for the CDR3: TGTGCCAGCAGCCCCCAGCGGGTCTACGAGCAGTACTTC. The encoded protein is CASSPQRVYEQYF.

A few counts support this clonotype. The gene calls are TRBV5-5 and TRBJ1-1; D is undetermined. Germline V CDR1 and CDR2: SGHKS, YYEKEE (reference sequence). The V gene lost 4 bases and the J gene lost 0 bases, with 13 bases spanning the gap. CDR3 size: 15 residues. CDR3 in DNA: TGTGCCAGCAGCCGGGGTGGGATCATGAACACTGAAGCTTTCTTT. This translates into CASSRGGIMNTEAFF.